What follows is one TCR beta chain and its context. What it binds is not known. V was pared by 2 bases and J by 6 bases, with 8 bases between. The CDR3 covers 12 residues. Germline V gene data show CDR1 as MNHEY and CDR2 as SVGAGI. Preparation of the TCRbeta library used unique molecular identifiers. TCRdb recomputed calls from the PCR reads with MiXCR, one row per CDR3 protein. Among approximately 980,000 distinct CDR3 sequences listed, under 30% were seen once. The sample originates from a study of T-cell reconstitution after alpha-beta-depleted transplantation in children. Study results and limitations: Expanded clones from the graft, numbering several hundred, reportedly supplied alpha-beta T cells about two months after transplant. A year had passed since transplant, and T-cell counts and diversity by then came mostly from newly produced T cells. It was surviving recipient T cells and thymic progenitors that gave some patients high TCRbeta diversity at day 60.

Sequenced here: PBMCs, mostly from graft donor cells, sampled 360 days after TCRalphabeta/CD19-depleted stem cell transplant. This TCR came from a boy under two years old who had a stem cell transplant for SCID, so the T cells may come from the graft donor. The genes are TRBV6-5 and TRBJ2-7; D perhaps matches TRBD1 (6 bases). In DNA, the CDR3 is TGTGCCAGCAGTTACCGCAGGGGCGAGCAGTACTTC. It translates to CASSYRRGEQYF.